The entry below describes one TCR beta chain. This clone's antigen is unknown. Base qualities are not provided; no much larger clone lies one nucleotide away. Sequencing took place on an Illumina HiSeq 1500. Using fastp at Q25 and MiXCR, TCRdb reprocessed the public reads and kept productive beta chains. Under each unique CDR3 protein, matching rows form one entry showing the most common genes and DNA. This sample has roughly 700,000 distinct CDR3 sequences in its table, and around a third of those were observed once. Of the sample, 15% to 20% is held by the ten largest clones. The sample's treatment or condition label is to be understood as: in vitro stimulation with specific CMV peptide epitopes to enrich CMV-specific T cells. The CDR3, cysteine through phenylalanine, is 14 amino acids long. The kept DNA is CDR3 alone, 42 bases in frame from the first base. From a lookup of the germline V gene (reference sequence), CDR1 and CDR2 are LNHDA and SQIVND. Ends trimmed: V by 5 bases, J by 7 bases; bases unmatched to a gene: 5.

The sample belongs to a study of T cell repertoires in cytomegalovirus infection (dated by TCRdb to between 2018 and 2021). Context from the whole study: Recently identified HLA-C-restricted CMV epitopes, whose presentation resists viral immunomodulation, were targeted by peptide stimulations together with well-studied HLA-B-restricted epitopes. Because public TCR beta signatures pointed to carriage of CMV infection together with the matching HLA type, the HLA type of each donor mattered for the analysis. Broad study findings and their caveats: Carriers of CMV infection plus the relevant HLA type were discriminated by the cumulative frequency of public TCR beta family members in the study cohort and in an independent roughly 400-donor cohort. The ex vivo response was dominated by HLA-C-restricted CMV-specific TCR beta clonotypes, and the single most frequent clonotype in two of eight donors was supplied by these HLA-C-restricted clonotypes.

This receptor chain uses TRBV19 and TRBJ2-1, with 10 middle bases fitting TRBD2. This material consisted of cultured PBMCs, taken from culture after CMV antigen stimulation. This receptor was obtained from a human donor in good health (CMV status not recorded). Some clones in this sample may be carry-over from other donors' samples. The CDR3 region reads CASSLGLATNEQFF. In nucleotides, the sequence is TGTGCCAGTAGTCTGGGACTAGCGACGAATGAGCAGTTCTTC.